These 7 T cell receptor beta chains originate from one sample sequenced in a study of Graves' ophthalmopathy and Graves' hyperthyroidism. RNA transcripts served as template for amplifying TCR beta CDR3 sequences. RT-PCR was first run with HTBI primers, then multiplex PCR in a second round. TCRdb re-derived calls from the multiplex PCR reads in MiXCR, one entry per CDR3 protein. The profile shows about 400,000 distinct CDR3 sequences, about 17% of them singletons. Sequences were obtained from peripheral blood. The source of these receptors is a woman aged 18-29 years with Graves' ophthalmopathy.

This clonotype was counted many times. This sequence joins TRBV5-1 and TRBJ1-1; D unclear. The CDR3 loop spans 14 amino acids. V was clipped by 0 bases and J by 6 bases, with 12 bases between them. The germline V gene has CDR1 SGHRS and CDR2 YFSETQ. CDR3 sequence (DNA): TGCGCCAGCAGCTTGGAGTATGGTCCGCCTGAAGCTTTCTTT. Translating gives CASSLEYGPPEAFF.

This clonotype appeared many times. The rearrangement links TRBV7-2 to TRBJ1-2, with a weak D call TRBD1 (5 bases). Trimming pared 1 base from V and 7 bases from J, leaving 13 bases between. The CDR3 has 14 residues. Looked up from germline, CDR1 is SGHTA and CDR2 is FQGNSA. For the CDR3, the DNA is TGTGCCAGCAGCTTAGGGGACCGCTGGCGTGGCTACACCTTC. As protein: CASSLGDRWRGYTF. Complete variable domain (other parts from reference TRBV7-2 and TRBJ1-2): GAGVSQSPSNKVTEKGKDVELRCDPISGHTALYWYRQSLGQGLEFLIYFQGNSAPDKSGLPSDRFSAERTGGSVSTLTIQRTQQEDSAVYLCASSLGDRWRGYTFGSGTRLTVV.

The chain combines TRBV6-2 or TRBV6-3 with TRBJ1-5; no firm D call. Trimming shortened V by 5 bases and J by 1 base, and 12 bases separated the two germline ends. CDR1 is MNHEY and CDR2 is SVGEGT in the germline V gene. CDR3 length equals 15 residues. As DNA, the CDR3 is TGTGCCAGCAGTCCAGGAGAAACAAGCAATCAGCCCCAGCATTTT. Protein: CASSPGETSNQPQHF.

The V and J genes are TRBV24-1 and TRBJ2-7; D remains unclear. The ends were cut back, 10 bases at V and 2 bases at J, with 17 bases in the middle. The CDR3 loop spans 14 amino acids. Germline CDR1 is KGHDR and CDR2 is SFDVKD. In DNA form, the CDR3 reads TGTGCCACTCAGACGAGTTCGCCTCCCTACGAGCAGTACTTC. This translates into CATQTSSPPYEQYF.

This clonotype was observed at least ten times. The gene calls are TRBV7-6 and TRBJ1-1; 7 bases agree with TRBD1. J lost 6 bases, V lost 1 base, and 5 bases had no gene match. CDR1 and CDR2 (germline): SGHVS, FNYEAQ. The CDR3 runs 14 residues. The CDR3 region is CASSLVGGEPEAFF. For the CDR3, the DNA is TGTGCCAGCAGCTTAGTAGGGGGCGAGCCTGAAGCTTTCTTT.

At least ten counts were recorded for this clonotype. The rearrangement links TRBV7-9 to TRBJ2-7; D uncertain. Trimming shortened V by 1 base and J by 4 bases, and 8 bases separated the two germline ends. The CDR3 is 13 amino acids. Germline CDR1 is SEHNR and CDR2 is FQNEAQ (reference sequence). The CDR3 DNA is TGTGCCAGCAGCTTAGATAGGGCGTACGAGCAGTACTTC. It translates to CASSLDRAYEQYF.

This clonotype showed up many times. The chain joins TRBV10-1 to TRBJ2-5; D unresolved. The CDR3 consists of 13 residues. V gave up 4 bases and J gave up 7 bases, with 13 bases separating them. Germline V CDR1 and CDR2: WNHNN, SYGVQD (reference sequence). Here the CDR3 reads CASSVGRMGTQYF. The CDR3 region has the DNA TGCGCCAGCAGTGTAGGGCGAATGGGGACCCAGTACTTC.